These T cell receptor beta chains were read from a single sample in a study of OX40 agonist ivuxolimab in advanced cancers. Repertoires were generated with immunoSEQ multiplex PCR, while TCRdb's copy carries only in-frame clones and drops some. The sample carries tens of thousands of clones, roughly 91% recorded once. Material: CD4+ or CD8+ T cells sorted from blood, obtained in a trial of the OX40 agonist ivuxolimab. The receptors shown here come from an adult with an advanced solid tumor such as melanoma, head and neck, liver or kidney cancer. The CDR3 runs from the conserved cysteine through the conserved F or W. The order of the fields is clone size, D gene, J gene, V gene, CDR3 length, CDR3 DNA, CDR3 protein. D genes are given only for firm matches. Not all rows give a size; the values are once, few, many and, for expanded clones, a class.

abundance: once
d_gene: -
j_gene: TRBJ2-5
v_gene: TRBV5-1
len: 10
CDR3nt: TGCGCCAGCCAGAAGGGGACCCAGTACTTC
CDR3aa: CASQKGTQYF

abundance: -
d_gene: -
j_gene: TRBJ2-7
v_gene: TRBV29-1
len: 12
CDR3nt: TGCAGCGTTGGATCGGGGGGCGGCGAGCAGTACTTC
CDR3aa: CSVGSGGGEQYF

abundance: -
d_gene: -
j_gene: TRBJ2-5
v_gene: TRBV28
len: 14
CDR3nt: TGTGCCACCACCCCGAGGGGGGCTCAAGAGACCCAGTACTTC
CDR3aa: CATTPRGAQETQYF

abundance: -
d_gene: -
j_gene: TRBJ2-3
v_gene: TRBV11-2
len: 12
CDR3nt: TGTGCCAGCAGCTCTTGGGGGAATACGCAGTATTTT
CDR3aa: CASSSWGNTQYF

abundance: -
d_gene: TRBD1
j_gene: TRBJ2-2
v_gene: TRBV6-6
len: 14
CDR3nt: TGTGCCAGTTACAGGGGACCGAACACCGGGGAGCTGTTTTTT
CDR3aa: CASYRGPNTGELFF

abundance: -
d_gene: TRBD1
j_gene: TRBJ2-7
v_gene: TRBV6-5
len: 13
CDR3nt: TGTGCCAGCAGTCGGACAGGGATGGGGGAGCAGTACTTC
CDR3aa: CASSRTGMGEQYF

abundance: few
d_gene: TRBD2
j_gene: TRBJ2-3
v_gene: TRBV5-1
len: 16
CDR3nt: TGCGCCAGCAGCTCAGGACTAGCGGGGTCCACAGATACGCAGTATTTT
CDR3aa: CASSSGLAGSTDTQYF

abundance: -
d_gene: -
j_gene: TRBJ2-7
v_gene: TRBV4-3
len: 20
CDR3nt: TGCGCCAGCAGCCAAGATACTTTCGTGGGGTCTGGACGCCACTTCTACGAGCAGTACTTC
CDR3aa: CASSQDTFVGSGRHFYEQYF

abundance: -
d_gene: TRBD2
j_gene: TRBJ2-1
v_gene: TRBV19
len: 16
CDR3nt: TGTGCCAGTAGTTTTTTAGCGGGAGCGCGAGCCAATGAGCAGTTCTTC
CDR3aa: CASSFLAGARANEQFF

abundance: -
d_gene: -
j_gene: TRBJ1-2
v_gene: TRBV10-2
len: 15
CDR3nt: TGCGCCAGCAGTGACGGGGGGGCAGCTAACTATGGCTACACCTTC
CDR3aa: CASSDGGAANYGYTF

abundance: once
d_gene: -
j_gene: TRBJ2-6
v_gene: TRBV19
len: 15
CDR3nt: TGTGCCAGTACTGGAGGACGCTCTGGGGCCAACGTCCTGACTTTC
CDR3aa: CASTGGRSGANVLTF

abundance: -
d_gene: -
j_gene: TRBJ1-1
v_gene: TRBV10-3
len: 13
CDR3nt: TGTGCCACCCGGGGGGATAGGGACACTGAAGCTTTCTTT
CDR3aa: CATRGDRDTEAFF

abundance: -
d_gene: -
j_gene: TRBJ2-1
v_gene: TRBV21-1
len: 16
CDR3nt: TGTGCCAGCAGCAAAAAAACCACGGACTCCTACAATGAGCAGTTCTTC
CDR3aa: CASSKKTTDSYNEQFF

abundance: -
d_gene: -
j_gene: TRBJ1-2
v_gene: TRBV21-1
len: 17
CDR3nt: TGTGCCAGCAGCAAAGTAACGCCTAACGTGGGATCCTGGGGCTACACCTTC
CDR3aa: CASSKVTPNVGSWGYTF

abundance: -
d_gene: -
j_gene: TRBJ1-1
v_gene: TRBV6-1
len: 13
CDR3nt: TGTGCCAGCAGTTCGGCCGTGAACACTGAAGCTTTCTTT
CDR3aa: CASSSAVNTEAFF

abundance: -
d_gene: -
j_gene: TRBJ2-6
v_gene: TRBV30
len: 15
CDR3nt: TGTGCCTGGAGTGGGGCGAGCTCTGGGGCCAACGTCCTGACTTTC
CDR3aa: CAWSGASSGANVLTF

abundance: -
d_gene: -
j_gene: TRBJ2-3
v_gene: TRBV9
len: 12
CDR3nt: TGTGCCAGCAGCGCCATCACAGATACGCAGTATTTT
CDR3aa: CASSAITDTQYF

abundance: -
d_gene: -
j_gene: TRBJ1-2
v_gene: TRBV4-2
len: 14
CDR3nt: TGTGCCAGCAGCCAAGAAACAGGAGACTATGGCTACACCTTC
CDR3aa: CASSQETGDYGYTF

abundance: -
d_gene: -
j_gene: TRBJ2-1
v_gene: TRBV12-5
len: 17
CDR3nt: TGTGCTCCCTTAGGAGGGCCTCGTCCTTGGTACTACAATGAGCAGTTCTTC
CDR3aa: CAPLGGPRPWYYNEQFF

abundance: -
d_gene: -
j_gene: TRBJ1-1
v_gene: TRBV28
len: 13
CDR3nt: TGTGCCAGCAGTCTGGGCCATTACCCTGAAGCTTTCTTT
CDR3aa: CASSLGHYPEAFF

abundance: -
d_gene: TRBD1
j_gene: TRBJ2-5
v_gene: TRBV11-3
len: 16
CDR3nt: TGTGCCAGCAGCAGTACGGGACAGTTAGTCAAAGAGACCCAGTACTTC
CDR3aa: CASSSTGQLVKETQYF

abundance: -
d_gene: TRBD1
j_gene: TRBJ2-7
v_gene: TRBV7-9
len: 14
CDR3nt: TGTGCCAGCAGCTTAGGGACAGGGGGTGGCGAGCAGTACTTC
CDR3aa: CASSLGTGGGEQYF

abundance: -
d_gene: -
j_gene: TRBJ2-2
v_gene: TRBV6-5
len: 15
CDR3nt: TGTGCCAGCAGCCCCCCCGAGGGATACACCGGGGAGCTGTTTTTT
CDR3aa: CASSPPEGYTGELFF

abundance: once
d_gene: -
j_gene: TRBJ1-5
v_gene: TRBV29-1
len: 12
CDR3nt: TGCAGCGCCCGACGGGAAGGTCAGCCCCAGCATTTT
CDR3aa: CSARREGQPQHF

abundance: -
d_gene: -
j_gene: TRBJ1-2
v_gene: TRBV2
len: 14
CDR3nt: TGTGCCAGCAAACCCGACTTAGGGGGTGATGGCTACACCTTC
CDR3aa: CASKPDLGGDGYTF

abundance: -
d_gene: -
j_gene: TRBJ2-2
v_gene: TRBV5-1
len: 16
CDR3nt: TGCGCCAGCAGCCTCCGGGACCTAAAAAGACCCGGGGAGCTGTTTTTT
CDR3aa: CASSLRDLKRPGELFF

abundance: -
d_gene: -
j_gene: TRBJ1-6
v_gene: TRBV5-6
len: 14
CDR3nt: TGTGCCAGCAGTCCCGGCCGGGGCCAGGCACCCCTCCACTTT
CDR3aa: CASSPGRGQAPLHF

abundance: -
d_gene: -
j_gene: TRBJ1-5
v_gene: TRBV28
len: 13
CDR3nt: TGTGCCAGCAGTTCAGCGTTCAATCAGCCCCAGCATTTT
CDR3aa: CASSSAFNQPQHF

abundance: -
d_gene: TRBD2
j_gene: TRBJ2-1
v_gene: TRBV2
len: 14
CDR3nt: TGTGCCAGCAGTGAATCTAGCGGCTACAATGAGCAGTTCTTC
CDR3aa: CASSESSGYNEQFF

abundance: -
d_gene: TRBD1
j_gene: TRBJ1-4
v_gene: TRBV29-1
len: 12
CDR3nt: TGCAGCGCAAGGGGGCCCAATGAAAAACTGTTTTTT
CDR3aa: CSARGPNEKLFF

abundance: -
d_gene: TRBD2
j_gene: TRBJ2-3
v_gene: TRBV5-1
len: 15
CDR3nt: TGCGCCAGCAGGAAACAGCGGGAGTCTTGGGATACGCAGTATTTT
CDR3aa: CASRKQRESWDTQYF

abundance: -
d_gene: -
j_gene: TRBJ2-2
v_gene: TRBV5-4
len: 15
CDR3nt: TGTGCCAGCAGCTTGGTTGGGGGGCGAACCGGGGAGCTGTTTTTT
CDR3aa: CASSLVGGRTGELFF

abundance: -
d_gene: -
j_gene: TRBJ1-1
v_gene: TRBV5-1
len: 15
CDR3nt: TGCGCCAGCAGCTTGGCGGACTCCAGGGAGACTGAAGCTTTCTTT
CDR3aa: CASSLADSRETEAFF

abundance: -
d_gene: -
j_gene: TRBJ2-6
v_gene: TRBV2
len: 13
CDR3nt: TGTGCCAGCAGTGACCTCCTTGCCAACGTCCTGACTTTC
CDR3aa: CASSDLLANVLTF

abundance: -
d_gene: -
j_gene: TRBJ2-2
v_gene: TRBV2
len: 15
CDR3nt: TGTGCCTTTCTCAGAGGCGCGTCGAACACCGGGGAGCTGTTTTTT
CDR3aa: CAFLRGASNTGELFF

abundance: -
d_gene: -
j_gene: TRBJ2-1
v_gene: TRBV15
len: 12
CDR3nt: TGTGCCACCAGCCACCGACGCCCAGAGCAGTTCTTC
CDR3aa: CATSHRRPEQFF

abundance: -
d_gene: -
j_gene: TRBJ2-7
v_gene: TRBV28
len: 14
CDR3nt: TGTGCCAGCAGTTTTAGCTGGGATTCGGGGGAGCAGTACTTC
CDR3aa: CASSFSWDSGEQYF

abundance: -
d_gene: TRBD2
j_gene: TRBJ2-5
v_gene: TRBV29-1
len: 14
CDR3nt: TGCAGCGTGCCCGCTAGCGGGAGTTGGGAGACCCAGTACTTC
CDR3aa: CSVPASGSWETQYF

abundance: -
d_gene: TRBD2
j_gene: TRBJ2-7
v_gene: TRBV30
len: 17
CDR3nt: TGTGCCTGGAGATCCCCCCAGGCAGGGACTAGCGGGAGCGAGCAGTACTTC
CDR3aa: CAWRSPQAGTSGSEQYF

abundance: -
d_gene: -
j_gene: TRBJ1-3
v_gene: TRBV21-1
len: 18
CDR3nt: TGTGCCAGCAGCAGTGAGACGGATCACAAGTCATACGGAAACACCATATATTTT
CDR3aa: CASSSETDHKSYGNTIYF

abundance: -
d_gene: -
j_gene: TRBJ2-5
v_gene: TRBV12-5
len: 15
CDR3nt: TGTGCTAGTGGCTCCCCCCGGGGGCTCCAAGAGACCCAGTACTTC
CDR3aa: CASGSPRGLQETQYF

abundance: -
d_gene: -
j_gene: TRBJ2-4
v_gene: TRBV18
len: 15
CDR3nt: TGTGCCAGCTCACCTTTCGAGGGGGCCAAAAACATTCAGTACTTC
CDR3aa: CASSPFEGAKNIQYF

abundance: -
d_gene: TRBD1
j_gene: TRBJ2-7
v_gene: TRBV11-2
len: 15
CDR3nt: TGTGCCAGCAGCTCCGGGTACAGGGGGACCTACGAGCAGTACTTC
CDR3aa: CASSSGYRGTYEQYF

abundance: -
d_gene: -
j_gene: TRBJ2-1
v_gene: TRBV20-1
len: 11
CDR3nt: TGCGAGTCCCCCAGGGGCAATGAGCAGTTCTTC
CDR3aa: CESPRGNEQFF

abundance: -
d_gene: -
j_gene: TRBJ1-5
v_gene: TRBV2
len: 15
CDR3nt: TGTGCCAGCAGTGGTGATGCCGCCCCCAATCAGCCCCAGCATTTT
CDR3aa: CASSGDAAPNQPQHF

abundance: -
d_gene: -
j_gene: TRBJ2-1
v_gene: TRBV5-6
len: 11
CDR3nt: TGTGCCAGCAGTATGTACAATGAGCAGTTCTTC
CDR3aa: CASSMYNEQFF

abundance: -
d_gene: -
j_gene: TRBJ1-2
v_gene: TRBV7-2
len: 14
CDR3nt: TGTGCCAGCAGCTTACGACAGATTAAATCTGGCTACACCTTC
CDR3aa: CASSLRQIKSGYTF

abundance: -
d_gene: TRBD2
j_gene: TRBJ2-7
v_gene: TRBV11-2
len: 15
CDR3nt: TGTGCCAGCAGCTTTGATAGCGGGAGAACCTACGAGCAGTACTTC
CDR3aa: CASSFDSGRTYEQYF

abundance: once
d_gene: -
j_gene: TRBJ2-7
v_gene: TRBV6-1
len: 12
CDR3nt: TGTGCCAGCAGTAGGGATTTCTACGAGCAGTACTTC
CDR3aa: CASSRDFYEQYF

abundance: -
d_gene: -
j_gene: TRBJ2-3
v_gene: TRBV2
len: 15
CDR3nt: TGTGCCAGCAGTGAAGGCTCCCCCAGCACAGATACGCAGTATTTT
CDR3aa: CASSEGSPSTDTQYF